The entry that follows covers one T cell receptor (beta chain) sequence. The CDR3 sequence is 17 residues long. Looked up from germline, CDR1 is SGDLS and CDR2 is YYNGEE. The trim removed 1 base at V and 2 bases at J, leaving 9 bases unmatched. The protocol was immunoSEQ multiplex PCR, while the TCRdb copy is restricted to in-frame clones and leaves out a portion. The top ten clones hold under 2.5% of a sample with about 160,000 clones, more than 65% of them seen once. This sample stems from a study of cytotoxic CD8 clonotypes in ibrutinib-treated CLL. V and J are TRBV9 and TRBJ1-3; TRBD1 matches 7 bases. This specimen was PBMCs, taken after 12 months of ibrutinib treatment. The sequence derives from a human donor with chronic lymphocytic leukemia. In DNA form, the CDR3 reads TGTGCCAGCAGCGTAAGCCCCCCCGACAGGGCTGGAAACACCATATATTTT. Translated: CASSVSPPDRAGNTIYF.